Listed below are T cell receptor beta chains from one sample, sequenced in a study of T cell responses to AZD1222 COVID-19 vaccine. Only in-frame clones appear in the TCRdb table, and some are missing; sequencing was by immunoSEQ multiplex PCR. The repertoire holds tens of thousands of clones, with more than 75% as singletons. Sample: peripheral blood, taken on day 0 of AZD1222 vaccination. The receptors shown here come from an adult in good health. Each CDR3 is given with its conserved first and last residue. The D gene is left open where the match is weak. Expanded clones are given a class, and other clones once, few, many or no size at all.

NA TRBJ1-5 TRBV2 NA CASSEELGNQPQHF TGTGCCAGCAGTGAAGAGTTGGGAAATCAGCCCCAGCATTTT
NA TRBJ2-1 TRBV19 NA CASSMDSGNLYNEQFF TGTGCCAGTAGTATGGATTCAGGGAACCTATACAATGAGCAGTTCTTC
NA TRBJ2-2 TRBV29-1 NA CSVKSGGITGELFF TGCAGCGTTAAATCAGGGGGGATCACCGGGGAGCTGTTTTTT
TRBD1 TRBJ1-1 TRBV11-2 NA CASSLVLGRGISNTEAFF TGTGCCAGCAGCTTAGTACTCGGCAGGGGGATATCGAACACTGAAGCTTTCTTT
NA TRBJ2-7 TRBV5-4 NA CASSLGQTSSYEQYF TGTGCCAGCAGCTTGGGACAAACGAGCTCCTACGAGCAGTACTTC
NA TRBJ1-4 TRBV3-1/TRBV3-2 NA CASSQRGGRDGEKLFF TGTGCCAGCAGCCAGCGGGGTGGACGTGATGGTGAAAAACTGTTTTTT
NA TRBJ2-1 TRBV3-1/TRBV3-2 few CASSQDGQPHNEQFF TGTGCCAGCAGCCAAGATGGCCAGCCACACAATGAGCAGTTCTTC
NA TRBJ1-1 TRBV29-1 NA CSVLKSNTEAFF TGCAGCGTATTAAAATCCAACACTGAAGCTTTCTTT
NA TRBJ2-3 TRBV19 NA CASSTTKGTDTQYF TGTGCCAGTAGTACCACTAAAGGCACAGATACGCAGTATTTT
NA TRBJ1-6 TRBV15 once CATSSQGDSPLHF TGTGCCACCAGCAGTCAGGGAGATTCACCCCTCCACTTT
TRBD1 TRBJ1-2 TRBV27 NA CASSLGQGAGDGYTF TGTGCCAGCAGTTTAGGACAGGGGGCCGGAGATGGCTACACCTTC
NA TRBJ1-1 TRBV6-5 medium-sized CASSYEGAANTEAFF TGTGCCAGCAGTTACGAGGGAGCTGCGAACACTGAAGCTTTCTTT
NA TRBJ2-7 TRBV19 NA CASSGGTAPTYEQYF TGTGCCAGTAGTGGGGGGACGGCACCGACCTACGAGCAGTACTTC
NA TRBJ1-1 TRBV28 NA CASHRRNTEAFF TGTGCCAGCCATCGGCGGAACACTGAAGCTTTCTTT
TRBD1 TRBJ2-2 TRBV27 NA CASSYSGTGNTGELFF TGTGCCAGCAGTTACTCCGGGACAGGGAACACCGGGGAGCTGTTTTTT
NA TRBJ2-3 TRBV19 NA CASREGGGTDTQYF TGTGCCAGTAGAGAGGGTGGGGGCACAGATACGCAGTATTTT
NA TRBJ1-3 TRBV3-1/TRBV3-2 NA CASSREVGQGSSSGNTIYF TGTGCCAGCAGCCGGGAGGTGGGGCAGGGGTCAAGCTCTGGAAACACCATATATTTT
NA TRBJ2-1 TRBV12-3/TRBV12-4 NA CASSPANEQFF TGTGCCAGCAGTCCCGCCAATGAGCAGTTCTTC
NA TRBJ1-1 TRBV3-1/TRBV3-2 NA CASSSLDAEAFF TGTGCCAGCAGTTCCTTGGACGCTGAAGCTTTCTTT
NA TRBJ1-1 TRBV30 NA CAWSGPEEAFF TGTGCCTGGTCTGGACCGGAGGAAGCTTTCTTT
TRBD1 TRBJ1-2 TRBV6-4 few CASSLGQGNGYTF TGTGCCAGCAGCCTGGGACAGGGGAATGGCTACACCTTC
NA TRBJ2-2 TRBV5-1 NA CASSLGSNTGELFF TGCGCCAGCAGTCTGGGCTCGAACACCGGGGAGCTGTTTTTT
NA TRBJ1-1 TRBV5-4 NA CASSLDRMNTEAFF TGTGCCAGCAGCTTGGATCGGATGAACACTGAAGCTTTCTTT
TRBD1 TRBJ1-2 TRBV29-1 once CSVKPQGGYGYTF TGCAGCGTTAAGCCTCAGGGGGGGTATGGCTACACCTTC
NA TRBJ2-1 TRBV9 NA CASGLGTIDNEQFF TGTGCCAGCGGCTTGGGGACGATCGACAATGAGCAGTTCTTC
NA TRBJ1-5 TRBV13 once CASSEGGGNQPQHF TGTGCCAGCAGCGAGGGGGGAGGCAATCAGCCCCAGCATTTT
NA TRBJ2-1 TRBV19 few CASSIDFQGTYNEQFF TGTGCCAGTAGTATAGATTTTCAAGGGACCTACAATGAGCAGTTCTTC
TRBD1 TRBJ2-2 TRBV6-4 NA CASSDSRQGAGELFF TGTGCCAGCAGTGACTCGAGACAGGGGGCCGGGGAGCTGTTTTTT
TRBD1 TRBJ2-7 TRBV5-1 NA CASRTGTGPYEQYF TGCGCCAGCAGGACAGGGACAGGGCCCTACGAGCAGTACTTC
TRBD1 TRBJ1-2 TRBV11-2 NA CASSSSPGQGALYGYTF TGTGCCAGCAGCTCCTCTCCGGGACAGGGGGCCCTCTATGGCTACACCTTC
NA TRBJ1-4 TRBV28 few CASSHTVAVNDEKLFF TGTGCCAGCAGCCATACCGTTGCAGTTAATGACGAAAAACTGTTTTTT
NA TRBJ2-4 TRBV3-1/TRBV3-2 NA CASSPQGGKNIQYF TGTGCCAGCAGCCCCCAGGGTGGCAAAAACATTCAGTACTTC
TRBD1 TRBJ1-1 TRBV7-8 NA CASSLALGRGQNTEAFF TGTGCCAGCAGCTTAGCGCTTGGGAGGGGGCAGAACACTGAAGCTTTCTTT
NA TRBJ2-7 TRBV9 NA CASSLRDISYEQYF TGTGCCAGCAGCCTTAGGGACATCTCCTACGAGCAGTACTTC
TRBD2 TRBJ2-3 TRBV18 NA CASSRYTGTSATDTQYF TGTGCCAGCTCACGCTACACCGGGACTAGCGCCACAGATACGCAGTATTTT
TRBD2 TRBJ2-7 TRBV19 NA CASSASGESYEQYF TGTGCCAGTAGTGCAAGCGGGGAATCCTACGAGCAGTACTTC
NA TRBJ2-5 TRBV27 NA CASSPDSRQTQYF TGTGCCAGCAGTCCAGACTCGCGCCAGACCCAGTACTTC
NA TRBJ1-5 TRBV18 few CASSGGYSNQPQHF TGTGCCAGCTCAGGGGGATATAGCAATCAGCCCCAGCATTTT
TRBD2 TRBJ2-7 TRBV29-1 NA CSVEGLAGDYEQYF TGCAGCGTTGAGGGACTAGCGGGTGACTACGAGCAGTACTTC
TRBD1 TRBJ1-2 TRBV6-5 NA CASSQGARDGYTF TGTGCCAGCAGCCAGGGGGCAAGGGATGGCTACACCTTC
TRBD1 TRBJ1-6 TRBV19 once CATTGTGHNSPLHF TGTGCCACCACAGGGACAGGCCATAATTCACCCCTCCACTTT
NA TRBJ1-1 TRBV14 NA CASSQENLGITEAFF TGTGCCAGCAGCCAAGAGAATTTAGGGATCACTGAAGCTTTCTTT
NA TRBJ1-2 TRBV3-1/TRBV3-2 NA CASSQEASNYGYTF TGTGCCAGCAGCCAAGAGGCGAGTAACTATGGCTACACCTTC
TRBD1 TRBJ1-2 TRBV9 few CASSEAPQDRGPGYTF TGTGCCAGCAGCGAAGCTCCACAGGACAGGGGGCCTGGCTACACCTTC
TRBD1 TRBJ1-2 TRBV4-1 NA CASSQGSGQTNYGYTF TGCGCCAGCAGCCAAGGGTCGGGACAGACTAACTATGGCTACACCTTC
TRBD1 TRBJ1-1 TRBV12-3/TRBV12-4 NA CASSLTGFTEAFF TGTGCCAGCAGTTTGACAGGGTTCACTGAAGCTTTCTTT
TRBD2 TRBJ2-7 TRBV2 many CASRREGQSYEQYF TGTGCCAGCCGGAGGGAGGGGCAGTCCTACGAGCAGTACTTC
TRBD2 TRBJ2-1 TRBV7-9 NA CASSHLFLLAGEGANEQFF TGTGCCAGCAGCCACCTTTTTTTGTTAGCGGGAGAGGGGGCCAATGAGCAGTTCTTC
NA TRBJ1-2 TRBV27 NA CASSIGGTGGSSGYTF TGTGCCAGCAGTATTGGTGGTACGGGCGGATCTAGTGGCTACACCTTC
NA TRBJ1-1 TRBV2 once CASSDWGAEAFF TGTGCCAGCAGTGATTGGGGGGCTGAAGCTTTCTTT
NA TRBJ1-2 TRBV15 NA CATSREIKGRYTF TGTGCCACCAGCAGAGAGATTAAGGGTCGCTACACCTTC
NA TRBJ1-1 TRBV28 NA CASKTLGGGMNTEAFF TGTGCCAGCAAAACCCTGGGAGGGGGAATGAACACTGAAGCTTTCTTT
NA TRBJ2-3 TRBV3-1/TRBV3-2 once CASSQDVQTYRDTQYF TGTGCCAGCAGCCAAGATGTTCAGACTTACCGAGATACGCAGTATTTT
NA TRBJ2-5 TRBV5-1 NA CASSLETAQETQYF TGCGCCAGCAGCTTGGAGACAGCCCAAGAGACCCAGTACTTC
NA TRBJ1-5 TRBV6-1 NA CASSDHNQPQHF TGTGCCAGCAGTGATCACAATCAGCCCCAGCATTTT